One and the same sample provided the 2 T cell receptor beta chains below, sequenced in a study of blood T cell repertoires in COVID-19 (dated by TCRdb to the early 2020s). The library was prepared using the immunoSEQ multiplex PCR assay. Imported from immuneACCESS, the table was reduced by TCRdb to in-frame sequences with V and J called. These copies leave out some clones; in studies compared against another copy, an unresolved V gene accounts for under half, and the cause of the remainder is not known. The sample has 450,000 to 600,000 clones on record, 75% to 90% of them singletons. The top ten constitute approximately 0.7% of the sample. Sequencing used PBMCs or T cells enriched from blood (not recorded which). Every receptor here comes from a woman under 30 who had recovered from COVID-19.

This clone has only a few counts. Written as DNA, the CDR3 is TGTGCCAGCAGCTTAGGTGGGCAAGAAGCCCTCCACTTT. This codes for CASSLGGQEALHF. The V and J genes are TRBV13 and TRBJ1-6; D call uncertain. The ends were cut back, 0 bases at V and 14 bases at J, with 11 bases in the middle. In germline, CDR1 is PRHDT, CDR2 FYEKMQ (reference sequence). The CDR3 length is 13 residues.

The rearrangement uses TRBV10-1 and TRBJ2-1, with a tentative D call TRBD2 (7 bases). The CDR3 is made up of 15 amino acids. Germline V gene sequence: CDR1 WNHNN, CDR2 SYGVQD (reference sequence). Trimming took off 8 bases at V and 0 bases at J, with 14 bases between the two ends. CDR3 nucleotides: TGCGCCAGCGGGGGGGGCAAGGGCTCCTACAATGAGCAGTTCTTC. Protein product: CASGGGKGSYNEQFF.